The 24 T cell receptor beta chains listed next were all sequenced from one sample in a study of CD8+ T cells in alopecia areata. In each case, RNA was isolated and then reverse transcribed into cDNA as the sequencing template. The repertoire was sequenced with immunoSEQ multiplex PCR; TCRdb's copy has only in-frame clones and lacks some. The table includes 200,000 or so clones, less than 50% detected once. Treatment denoted: oral pan-JAK inhibitor, 5-10 mg twice daily. The material was CD4+ T cells sorted from blood, obtained at roughly week 36, from a patient treated with tofacitinib. The origin of the receptors is a human donor with alopecia areata.

V and J are TRBV7-8 and TRBJ1-4, with 9 bases fitting TRBD1. J gave up 8 bases and V 3 bases, and 7 bases lay outside the gene matches. This CDR3 has 15 amino acids. Germline CDR1 SGHVS, CDR2 FQNEAQ. The CDR3 region is CASSLGRTGAEKLFF. The CDR3 DNA sequence: TGTGCCAGCAGCTTGGGTCGGACAGGGGCGGAAAAACTGTTTTTT.

The chain couples TRBV15 to TRBJ2-4; 7 bases align to TRBD1. J gave up 6 bases and V 1 base, and 3 bases lay outside the gene matches. The CDR3 runs to 14 residues. CDR1 and CDR2 from the germline V gene are LNHNV and YYDKDF (reference sequence). CDR3 protein: CATSRASGGNIQYF. CDR3 nucleotide sequence: TGTGCCACCAGCAGAGCGTCAGGGGGAAACATTCAGTACTTC.

This chain links TRBV27 with TRBJ2-4, with 7 bases fitting TRBD1. This CDR3 is built from 15 residues. V shed 5 bases, J shed 14 bases, and the junction held 18 bases outside the gene matches. Germline-derived CDR1 and CDR2 are MNHEY and SMNVEV (reference sequence). CDR3 nucleotide sequence: TGTGCCAGCAGTGCACGGGACAGCCTGGGTCGAGGCGAGTACTTC. Protein sequence: CASSARDSLGRGEYF.

This clone was detected a few times. The V call is TRBV2, the J call TRBJ2-3; 8 bases are shared with TRBD2. The V gene's germline CDR1 is SNHLY and CDR2 FYNNEI. V lost 5 bases to trimming and J lost 2 bases; unmatched junction nucleotides: 9. The CDR3 has 16 residues. CDR3 DNA: TGTGCCAGCAGTAGTGGGGGACTAGGTGTCACAGATACGCAGTATTTT. Its translation is CASSSGGLGVTDTQYF.

This clone was counted between two and nine times. Other DNA sequences in the sample encode the same CDR3. The J gene is TRBJ1-1, the V gene TRBV5-1; D gene uncertain. V lost 4 bases, J lost 0 bases, and 7 bases lay in between. Germline V lookup: CDR1 SGHRS, CDR2 YFSETQ. CDR3 length: 13 amino acids. CDR3 in DNA: TGCGCCAGCAGCCCCGTACTGAACACTGAAGCTTTCTTT. Translation gives CASSPVLNTEAFF. Using reference TRBV5-1 and TRBJ1-1 for the parts outside the CDR3, the full variable domain is KAGVTQTPRYLIKTRGQQVTLSCSPISGHRSVSWYQQTPGQGLQFLFEYFSETQRNKGNFPGRFSGRQFSNSRSEMNVSTLELGDSALYLCASSPVLNTEAFFGQGTRLTVV.

This clone was seen only a few times. The chain uses TRBV30 and TRBJ2-5; 10 bases agree with TRBD1. The trim removed 5 bases at V and 6 bases at J, leaving 3 bases unmatched. Germline V gives CDR1 GTSNPN, CDR2 SVGIG (reference sequence). This CDR3 is built from 12 residues. The CDR3: CAWGDRGKTQYF. Written as DNA, the CDR3 is TGTGCCTGGGGGGACAGGGGAAAGACCCAGTACTTC.

This clone has at least ten counts. This sequence joins TRBV19 and TRBJ2-7; D not resolved. V was shortened by 6 bases and J by 1 base, with 13 bases between the two germline ends. This CDR3 comprises 14 residues. Germline CDR1 is LNHDA and CDR2 is SQIVND (reference sequence). For the CDR3, the DNA is TGTGCCAGTAGCAACGGTAAACCTTCCTACGAGCAGTACTTC. It codes for CASSNGKPSYEQYF. Together with reference TRBV19 and TRBJ2-7, the CDR3 gives the full variable domain: DGGITQSPKYLFRKEGQNVTLSCEQNLNHDAMYWYRQDPGQGLRLIYYSQIVNDFQKGDIAEGYSVSREKKESFPLTVTSAQKNPTAFYLCASSNGKPSYEQYFGPGTRLTVT.

The chain carries TRBV25-1 and TRBJ1-4; a possible D gene is TRBD1 (6 bases). CDR3 length equals 13 residues. Per the germline V gene, CDR1 is MGHDK and CDR2 is SYGVNS. The V end was cut by 6 bases, the J end by 7 bases, with 12 bases between. CDR3 protein: CASRQGLTEKLFF. For the CDR3, the DNA is TGTGCCAGCAGACAGGGTCTAACTGAAAAACTGTTTTTT. The full variable domain, rest sourced from reference TRBV25-1 and TRBJ1-4, is EADIYQTPRYLVIGTGKKITLECSQTMGHDKMYWYQQDPGMELHLIHYSYGVNSTEKGDLSSESTVSRIRTEHFPLTLESARPSHTSQYLCASRQGLTEKLFFGSGTQLSVL.

The chain uses TRBV29-1 and TRBJ2-1; 8 nucleotides match TRBD1. Losses at the gene ends were 6 bases for V and 4 bases for J; bases not matched to a gene: 2. This CDR3 has 12 amino acids. Germline values: CDR1 SQVTM, CDR2 ANQGSEA. Here the CDR3 DNA reads TGCAGCGTCCGGGACAGGTACAATGAGCAGTTCTTC. This translates into CSVRDRYNEQFF.

V and J are TRBV15 and TRBJ1-2; D is perhaps TRBD1 (5 bases). The germline V and J ends were trimmed by 7 bases and 6 bases, with 24 bases remaining between them. This CDR3 comprises 16 residues. Germline CDR1 and CDR2: LNHNV and YYDKDF (reference sequence). In nucleotides, the CDR3 is TGTGCCACCATCGTCCTCGGGGCTCCCTCTGTTAATGGCTACACCTTC. This encodes CATIVLGAPSVNGYTF.

The V gene is TRBV19, the J gene TRBJ2-1; 11 positions agree with TRBD2. CDR3 length: 13 amino acids. CDR1 is LNHDA and CDR2 is SQIVND in the germline V gene (reference sequence). J was trimmed by 5 bases and V by 6 bases; bases with no gene match: 0. For the CDR3, the DNA is TGTGCCAGTAGGACTAGCGGGAACAATGAGCAGTTCTTC. As protein: CASRTSGNNEQFF.

This sequence joins TRBV7-9 and TRBJ2-5; D might be TRBD1 (5 bases). In germline, CDR1 is SEHNR, CDR2 FQNEAQ (reference sequence). The V gene lost 6 bases and the J gene lost 5 bases, with 16 bases spanning the gap. The CDR3 totals 14 residues. Written as DNA, the CDR3 is TGTGCCAGCAGTCAGTACGGGCCAGGGGAGACCCAGTACTTC. Protein sequence: CASSQYGPGETQYF.

This chain connects TRBV5-1 to TRBJ2-5; D is perhaps TRBD1 (5 bases). Germline V gene data show CDR1 as SGHRS and CDR2 as YFSETQ. This CDR3 is built from 13 residues. The V end lost 3 bases, the J end lost 3 bases, and 9 bases lay between the germline ends. CDR3 sequence: CASSYQGEETQYF. The CDR3 DNA is TGCGCCAGCAGCTACCAGGGCGAAGAGACCCAGTACTTC. The whole variable domain, remainder taken from reference TRBV5-1 and TRBJ2-5, is KAGVTQTPRYLIKTRGQQVTLSCSPISGHRSVSWYQQTPGQGLQFLFEYFSETQRNKGNFPGRFSGRQFSNSRSEMNVSTLELGDSALYLCASSYQGEETQYFGPGTRLLVL.

This clone came up a few times. This chain connects TRBV10-3 to TRBJ2-5; D not resolved. The CDR3 is made up of 14 amino acids. V shed 4 bases and J shed 4 bases, with 13 bases lying between them. CDR1 is ENHRY and CDR2 is SYGVKD in the germline V gene. The CDR3 coding sequence is TGTGCCATCAGTGGGTCCGCGGTGGGAGAGACCCAGTACTTC. Translated, it gives CAISGSAVGETQYF.

The chain carries TRBV18 and TRBJ2-3; possible D gene TRBD2, 5 bases. Germline CDR1 is KGHSH and CDR2 is LQKENI. CDR3 length: 16 amino acids. Trimming stripped 2 bases from V and 1 base from J, with 13 bases between. The CDR3 DNA sequence: TGTGCCAGCTCACCAAGGTCCGGGAAACGCACAGATACGCAGTATTTT. Its translation is CASSPRSGKRTDTQYF.

The chain is built from TRBV30 and TRBJ2-7, with D possibly being TRBD1 (6 bases). V was trimmed by 2 bases and J by 9 bases, leaving 23 bases between them. The V gene's germline CDR1 is GTSNPN and CDR2 SVGIG (reference sequence). CDR3 size: 15 residues. The CDR3 nucleotides are TGTGCCTGGAGTTCCCGACAGGCGACAGGTAGTGGGCAGTACTTC. It specifies CAWSSRQATGSGQYF.

This clone was counted a few times. The J gene is TRBJ1-5, the V gene TRBV29-1; 9 positions match TRBD1. CDR1 is SQVTM and CDR2 is ANQGSEA in the germline V gene. Trimming removed 5 bases from V and 4 bases from J; junction bases left unmatched: 6. This CDR3 contains 14 residues. The CDR3 sequence is CSVSQGQGNQPQHF. CDR3 nucleotides: TGCAGCGTTTCGCAGGGACAGGGTAATCAGCCCCAGCATTTT.

This clone was seen a few times. CDR3 DNA sequence: TGTGCCAGCAGTGGACTAGCGGGAGGCGAAGAGACCCAGTACTTC. It encodes CASSGLAGGEETQYF. The chain is built from TRBV6-5 and TRBJ2-5; 14 bases are a match to TRBD2. The CDR3 extends over 15 amino acids. V shed 5 bases and J 3 bases; nucleotides not matched to a gene: 2. Germline V gene data show CDR1 as MNHEY and CDR2 as SVGAGI.

This clone has more than one count but fewer than ten. The chain joins TRBV30 to TRBJ2-7; D gene uncertain. The CDR3 has 11 amino acids. Germline V gene data show CDR1 as GTSNPN and CDR2 as SVGIG (reference sequence). Trimming pared 0 bases from V and 5 bases from J, leaving 5 bases between. The CDR3 DNA sequence: TGTGCCTGGAGTGTAATCGACGAGCAGTACTTC. Translating it yields CAWSVIDEQYF. The variable domain in full, with the rest retrieved from reference TRBV30 and TRBJ2-7, is SQTIHQWPATLVQPVGSPLSLECTVEGTSNPNLYWYRQAAGRGLQLLFYSVGIGQISSEVPQNLSASRPQDRQFILSSKKLLLSDSGFYLCAWSVIDEQYFGPGTRLTVT.

This CDR3 reads CASSPRTSGKTDTQYF. The CDR3 DNA reads as TGCGCCAGCAGCCCCAGGACTAGCGGGAAGACAGATACGCAGTATTTT. The V and J genes are TRBV5-1 and TRBJ2-3; 12 bases fit TRBD2. V shed 4 bases and J 3 bases; nucleotides not matched to a gene: 6. The CDR3 covers 16 residues. Germline CDR1 SGHRS, CDR2 YFSETQ.

This chain uses TRBV7-3 with TRBJ2-3; D is ambiguous. The germline V gene has CDR1 SGHTA and CDR2 FQGTGA. V was cut by 5 bases and J by 11 bases, with 17 bases left in between. The CDR3 consists of 13 residues. The CDR3 nucleotides read TGTGCCAGCAGCACAAGACCCTCCCACCTGCAGTATTTT. Residues: CASSTRPSHLQYF.

This clone was counted many times. This chain joins TRBV18 and TRBJ1-1; perhaps TRBD1 as D (5 bases). The CDR3 length is 13 residues. Germline CDR1 is KGHSH and CDR2 is LQKENI. Trimming took off 3 bases at V and 9 bases at J, with 14 bases between the two ends. This CDR3 is CASSPPQGWKAFF. CDR3 in DNA: TGTGCCAGCTCACCGCCGCAGGGATGGAAAGCTTTCTTT.

J is TRBJ2-2 and V is TRBV29-1; TRBD2 matches at 7 bases. Germline-derived CDR1 and CDR2 are SQVTM and ANQGSEA. V lost 7 bases and J lost 5; bases outside the gene matches: 10. The CDR3 is 14 residues long. CDR3 residues: CSAGGGSGTGELFF. For the CDR3, the DNA is TGCAGCGCAGGCGGCGGGAGTGGGACCGGGGAGCTGTTTTTT.

This clone has more than one count but fewer than ten. The rearrangement joins TRBV4-3 to TRBJ2-5, with 9 bases identical to TRBD1. The assigned J gene may be wrong: the sequence end matches TRBJ2-7 better. The CDR3 has 14 residues. From germline, CDR1 is LGHNA and CDR2 YSLEER. The CDR3 sequence is CASSRLGTGSEQYF. In nucleotides, the CDR3 is TGCGCCAGCAGCCGTCTAGGGACAGGGAGCGAGCAGTACTTC.